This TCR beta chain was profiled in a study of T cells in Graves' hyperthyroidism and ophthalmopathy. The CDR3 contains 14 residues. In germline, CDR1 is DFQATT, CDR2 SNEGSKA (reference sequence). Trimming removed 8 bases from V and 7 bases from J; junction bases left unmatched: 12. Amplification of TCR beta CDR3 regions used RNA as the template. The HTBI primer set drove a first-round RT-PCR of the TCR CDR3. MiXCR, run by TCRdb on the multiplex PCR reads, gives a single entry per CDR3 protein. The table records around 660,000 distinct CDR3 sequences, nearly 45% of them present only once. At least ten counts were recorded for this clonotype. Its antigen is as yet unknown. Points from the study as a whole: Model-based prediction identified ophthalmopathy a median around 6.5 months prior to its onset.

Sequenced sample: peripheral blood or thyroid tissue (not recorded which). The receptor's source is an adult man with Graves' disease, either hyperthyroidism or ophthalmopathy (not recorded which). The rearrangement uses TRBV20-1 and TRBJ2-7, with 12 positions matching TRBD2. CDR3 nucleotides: TGCAGTTGGGAGGCTAGCGGGAGGGTCGGGGAGCAGTACTTC. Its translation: CSWEASGRVGEQYF.